This T cell receptor (beta chain) came from a study of response to subunit inactivated influenza vaccine. TCRdb passed the RT-PCR reads through MiXCR, listing each CDR3 protein once. This table holds fewer than 550,000 distinct CDR3 sequences, 25% found once. The sequencing here drew on CD4+ T cells sorted from PBMCs, taken roughly 5 days after vaccination. The clonotype was recovered from a man aged 50 to 60 who received an inactivated influenza vaccine.

The CDR3 coding sequence is TGTGCCAGCAGCTCGAGGTTCGGTACGCAGTATTTT. This encodes CASSSRFGTQYF. V gene TRBV7-9 combines with J gene TRBJ2-3; D gene unclear. The germline V and J ends were trimmed by 4 bases and 8 bases, with 10 bases remaining between them. From germline, CDR1 is SEHNR and CDR2 FQNEAQ (reference sequence). There are 12 residues in the CDR3.